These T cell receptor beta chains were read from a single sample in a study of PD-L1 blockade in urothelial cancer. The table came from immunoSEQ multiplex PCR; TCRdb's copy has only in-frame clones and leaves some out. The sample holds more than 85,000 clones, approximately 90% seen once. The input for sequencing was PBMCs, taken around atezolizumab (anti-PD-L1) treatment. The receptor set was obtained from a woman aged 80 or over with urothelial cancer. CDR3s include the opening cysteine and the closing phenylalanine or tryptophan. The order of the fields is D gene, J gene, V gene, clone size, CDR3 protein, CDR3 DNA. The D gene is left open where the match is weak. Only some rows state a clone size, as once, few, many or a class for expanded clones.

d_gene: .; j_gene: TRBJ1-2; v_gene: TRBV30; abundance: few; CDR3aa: CAVSAGGGYTF; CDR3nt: TGTGCCGTTTCCGCGGGGGGCGGCTACACCTTC
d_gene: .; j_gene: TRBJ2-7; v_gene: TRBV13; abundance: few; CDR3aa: CASSLDAGEQYF; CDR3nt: TGTGCCAGCAGCTTAGATGCAGGAGAGCAGTACTTC
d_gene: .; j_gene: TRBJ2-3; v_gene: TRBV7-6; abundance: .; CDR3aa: CASSGGGDTQYF; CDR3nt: TGTGCCAGCAGCGGAGGAGGGGATACGCAGTATTTT
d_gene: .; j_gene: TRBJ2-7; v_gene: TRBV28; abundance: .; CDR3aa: CASSANGVLTYEQYF; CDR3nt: TGTGCCAGCAGCGCGAACGGGGTACTCACCTACGAGCAGTACTTC
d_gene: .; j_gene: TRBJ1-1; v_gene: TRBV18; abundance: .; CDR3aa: CASSPQSGTNTEAFF; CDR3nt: TGTGCCAGCTCACCACAGAGTGGGACTAACACTGAAGCTTTCTTT
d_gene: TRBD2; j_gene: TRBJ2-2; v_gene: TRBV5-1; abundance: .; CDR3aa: CASSLAGGVGELFF; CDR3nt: TGCGCCAGCAGCTTAGCGGGAGGAGTTGGGGAGCTGTTTTTT
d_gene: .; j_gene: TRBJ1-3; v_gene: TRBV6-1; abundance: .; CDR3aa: CASSADRIPGNTIYF; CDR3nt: TGTGCCAGCAGTGCTGACAGGATCCCAGGAAACACCATATATTTT
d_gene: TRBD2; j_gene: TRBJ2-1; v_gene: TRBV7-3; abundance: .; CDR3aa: CASSLTGGSWNEQFF; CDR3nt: TGTGCCAGCAGCTTAACGGGCGGGAGTTGGAATGAGCAGTTCTTC
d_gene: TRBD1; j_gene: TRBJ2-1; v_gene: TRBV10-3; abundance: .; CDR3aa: CAISTGDNEQFF; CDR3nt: TGTGCCATCAGCACAGGGGACAATGAGCAGTTCTTC
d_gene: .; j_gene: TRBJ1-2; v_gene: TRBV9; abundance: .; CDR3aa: CASSVAGANYGYTF; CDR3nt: TGTGCCAGCAGCGTAGCAGGGGCGAACTATGGCTACACCTTC
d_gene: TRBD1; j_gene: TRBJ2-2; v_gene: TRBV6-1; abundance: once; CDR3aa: CASSKQGAIGGELFF; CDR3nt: TGTGCCAGCAGTAAACAGGGGGCGATAGGCGGGGAGCTGTTTTTT
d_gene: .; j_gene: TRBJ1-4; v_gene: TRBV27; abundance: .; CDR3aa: CASSLSGGGSEKLFF; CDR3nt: TGTGCCAGCAGTTTATCAGGGGGGGGGAGTGAAAAACTGTTTTTT
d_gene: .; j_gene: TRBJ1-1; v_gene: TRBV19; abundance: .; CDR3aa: CASSRTRTAEAFF; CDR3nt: TGTGCCAGTAGCCGGACAAGAACGGCTGAAGCTTTCTTT
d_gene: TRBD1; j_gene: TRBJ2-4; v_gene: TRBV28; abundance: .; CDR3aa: CASSLTGVAIQYF; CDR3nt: TGTGCCAGCAGTCTGACAGGGGTGGCCATTCAGTACTTC
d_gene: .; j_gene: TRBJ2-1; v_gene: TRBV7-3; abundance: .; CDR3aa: CASSLMAEGNNEQFF; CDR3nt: TGTGCCAGCAGCTTAATGGCGGAGGGGAACAATGAGCAGTTCTTC
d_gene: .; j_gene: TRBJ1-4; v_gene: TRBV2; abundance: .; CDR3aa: CASSKGPGEKLFF; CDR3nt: TGTGCCAGCAGTAAAGGGCCGGGTGAAAAACTGTTTTTT
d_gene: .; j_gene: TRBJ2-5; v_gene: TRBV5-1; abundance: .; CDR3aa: CASSPGSGIETQYF; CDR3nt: TGCGCCAGCAGCCCAGGGTCAGGTATCGAGACCCAGTACTTC
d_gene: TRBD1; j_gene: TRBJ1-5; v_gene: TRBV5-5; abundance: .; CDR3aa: CASSFSGQGRNQPQHF; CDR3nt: TGTGCCAGCAGCTTTTCGGGACAGGGTCGGAATCAGCCCCAGCATTTT
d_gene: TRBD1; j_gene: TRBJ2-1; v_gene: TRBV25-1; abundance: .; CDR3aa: CASPSDRDSVYNEQFF; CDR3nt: TGTGCCAGCCCCTCCGACAGGGATTCTGTCTACAATGAGCAGTTCTTC
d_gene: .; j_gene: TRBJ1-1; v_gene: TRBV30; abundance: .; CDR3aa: CAWSKASVTEAFF; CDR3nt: TGTGCCTGGAGTAAGGCCAGCGTCACTGAAGCTTTCTTT